This T cell receptor beta chain was identified during a study of T cell responses to AZD1222 COVID-19 vaccine. Overall study findings and caveats: Repertoire samples came only from after the peak T cell response. Two AZD1222 administrations were followed by greater Spike-specific TCR breadth and depth.

TCRdb's copy holds only in-frame clones and misses some; the assay was immunoSEQ multiplex PCR. This sample has 150,000 to 200,000 clones, with 88% found just once. On this clone: Its matching antigen is unknown.

CDR1 is SGDLS, CDR2 YYNGEE, per germline. CDR3 length: 20 residues. The V segment lost 3 bases and the J segment 1 base; nucleotides outside the gene matches: 8. The clonotype was recovered from an adult who received the AZD1222 COVID-19 vaccine. The chain uses TRBV9 and TRBJ2-6, with 15 bases lining up with TRBD2. This material consisted of peripheral blood, taken 28 days after the second AZD1222 dose. CDR3: CASSGGLAGGPGSGANVLTF. The CDR3 nucleotides are TGTGCCAGCAGCGGCGGACTAGCGGGAGGGCCTGGTTCTGGGGCCAACGTCCTGACTTTC.